Each of the 27 T cell receptor beta chains below was sequenced from the same sample in a study of shared clonotypes between healthy human individuals (dated by TCRdb to about 2020). Libraries were made using the immunoSEQ multiplex PCR assay. TCRdb's version of the immuneACCESS table is confined to in-frame rearrangements and falls short of the full clone set. An unresolved V gene accounts for under half of the shortfall where checked; the remainder is of unknown origin. Within this sample are about 1.5 million clones, with 95% to 99% of them counted one time only. The ten largest clonotypes hold 0.4% to 0.55% of the sample. The sample was naive CD4+ T cells sorted from blood. In light of the paper, this sample's cell subset or site label describes: CD45RA+ positively selected. The receptors come from a man aged 30 to 39 in good health.

J is TRBJ2-2 and V is TRBV18; maybe TRBD1 (5 bases). Trimming stripped 6 bases from V and 5 bases from J, with 16 bases between. The CDR3 consists of 15 residues. CDR1 and CDR2 (germline): KGHSH, LQKENI. CDR3 DNA sequence: TGTGCCAGCTCCCTTAAAACAGGTGGTACCGGGGAGCTGTTTTTT. Encoded protein: CASSLKTGGTGELFF.

This clone is a singleton in its sample. This sequence joins TRBV11-2 and TRBJ1-2; TRBD1 agrees at 10 bases. Germline trimming cut 6 bases from V and 4 bases from J; bases unmatched to any gene: 8. The germline CDR1 and CDR2 sequences are SGHAT and FQNNGV. CDR3 length: 15 residues. In nucleotides, the CDR3 is TGTGCCAGCAGACAGACTGGGACAGGGGTCTATGGCTACACCTTC. Encoded protein: CASRQTGTGVYGYTF.

Details on this clone: Within the sample, other DNA sequences also encode this same CDR3. The chain is built from TRBV9 and TRBJ1-3; no clear D gene. V shed 2 bases and J shed 0 bases, with 9 bases lying between them. Germline lookup yields CDR1 SGDLS and CDR2 YYNGEE. The length of the CDR3 is 15 residues. CDR3 loop: CASSVAGDSGNTIYF. The CDR3 nucleotides are TGTGCCAGCAGCGTGGCAGGCGACTCTGGAAACACCATATATTTT.

As for this clone: Distinct nucleotide sequences in the sample also encode this CDR3. V is TRBV6-1 and J is TRBJ1-2; TRBD1 is a possible D gene (5 bases). In germline, CDR1 is MNHNS, CDR2 SASEGT. Trimming took 2 bases from V and 5 from J, leaving 9 bases between them. There are 13 residues in the CDR3. The CDR3 here is CASSERSGYGYTF. The CDR3 DNA reads TGTGCCAGCAGTGAAAGGTCAGGGTATGGCTACACCTTC.

A word on this clone: The sample holds other DNA sequences that translate to the same CDR3. J is TRBJ1-4 and V is TRBV5-1; 9 nucleotides line up with TRBD1. CDR3 size: 13 residues. Germline V gene data show CDR1 as SGHRS and CDR2 as YFSETQ. V lost 5 bases, J lost 7 bases, and 3 bases stayed unmatched. CDR3 sequence reads: CASRDRGGEKLFF. DNA for the CDR3: TGCGCCAGCAGGGACAGGGGTGGTGAAAAACTGTTTTTT.

This clone appeared once. The genes are TRBV29-1 and TRBJ2-1; possible D gene TRBD1, 5 bases. Trimming removed 0 bases from V and 10 bases from J, with 7 bases in between. Germline V gene lookup returns CDR1 SQVTM and CDR2 ANQGSEA. The CDR3 is made up of 11 amino acids. CDR3 bases: TGCAGCGTTGAAGATCCAGGGGAGCAGTTCTTC. It encodes CSVEDPGEQFF.

The chain joins TRBV9 to TRBJ2-7, with 7 bases aligning to TRBD2. CDR3 length: 14 amino acids. The germline CDR1 and CDR2 sequences are SGDLS and YYNGEE. Germline trimming cut 4 bases from V and 6 bases from J; bases unmatched to any gene: 10. This chain's CDR3 is CASSPSGGRGEQYF. CDR3 DNA: TGTGCCAGCAGCCCCTCCGGAGGGAGGGGCGAGCAGTACTTC.

This rearrangement joins TRBV28 to TRBJ2-3, with D maybe TRBD1 (5 bases). Per the germline V gene, CDR1 is MDHEN and CDR2 is SYDVKM. The CDR3 has 13 residues. V was pared by 3 bases and J by 4 bases, with 8 bases between. The CDR3: CASSFPGSDTQYF. CDR3 nucleotide sequence: TGTGCCAGCAGTTTCCCAGGGTCAGATACGCAGTATTTT. The variable domain in full, with the rest retrieved from reference TRBV28 and TRBJ2-3, is DVKVTQSSRYLVKRTGEKVFLECVQDMDHENMFWYRQDPGLGLRLIYFSYDVKMKEKGDIPEGYSVSREKKERFSLILESASTNQTSMYLCASSFPGSDTQYFGPGTRLTVL.

The J gene is TRBJ1-3, the V gene TRBV6-1; D ambiguous. Trimming took 2 bases from V and 3 from J, leaving 8 bases between them. The CDR3 sequence is 14 residues long. Germline CDR1 is MNHNS and CDR2 is SASEGT. This CDR3 reads CASSERGFGNTIYF. CDR3 sequence (DNA): TGTGCCAGCAGTGAACGGGGTTTTGGAAACACCATATATTTT.

This sequence joins TRBV11-2 and TRBJ2-1, with TRBD2 matching over 13 bases. V lost 4 bases and J lost 0; bases outside the gene matches: 9. Germline CDR1 is SGHAT and CDR2 is FQNNGV. This CDR3 region has 19 residues. CDR3 in amino acids: CASSSRGGLAGSSYNEQFF. CDR3 in DNA: TGTGCCAGCAGCTCACGGGGGGGACTAGCGGGGAGCTCCTACAATGAGCAGTTCTTC.

The V and J genes are TRBV5-5 and TRBJ2-3, with 12 positions matching TRBD2. Germline-derived CDR1 and CDR2 are SGHKS and YYEKEE (reference sequence). V gave up 4 bases and J gave up 6 bases; unmatched junction bases: 6. This CDR3 comprises 15 residues. CDR3 nucleotide sequence: TGTGCCAGCAGCCCTCTCCTAGCGGGAGGGGATACGCAGTATTTT. Translated: CASSPLLAGGDTQYF.

The DNA for the CDR3 is TGTGCCAGCAGTTTCCTAGCGGGAATCCATGAGCAGTTCTTC. This encodes CASSFLAGIHEQFF. V usage is TRBV28 and J usage is TRBJ2-1; 9 bases are shared with TRBD2. J gave up 8 bases and V 3 bases, and 5 bases lay outside the gene matches. Germline CDR1 and CDR2: MDHEN and SYDVKM. This CDR3 region has 14 residues.

The V call is TRBV7-2, the J call TRBJ1-1; TRBD1 matches 7 bases. The CDR3 runs 15 residues. Trimming cost V 5 bases and J 4 bases; bases outside gene matches: 10. Germline-derived CDR1 and CDR2 are SGHTA and FQGNSA. The DNA of the CDR3 is TGTGCCAGCAGCCGAGACAGGGCGGACTCCACTGAAGCTTTCTTT. This gives the protein CASSRDRADSTEAFF.

This sequence joins TRBV27 and TRBJ1-4, with D perhaps TRBD1 (5 bases). V was shortened by 0 bases and J by 8 bases, with 13 bases between the two germline ends. This CDR3 contains 15 residues. Per the germline V gene, CDR1 is MNHEY and CDR2 is SMNVEV (reference sequence). In nucleotides, the CDR3 is TGTGCCAGCAGTTTATCGACTCAGGGACGGGAAAAACTGTTTTTT. Its protein is CASSLSTQGREKLFF. The whole variable domain, remainder taken from reference TRBV27 and TRBJ1-4, is EAQVTQNPRYLITVTGKKLTVTCSQNMNHEYMSWYRQDPGLGLRQIYYSMNVEVTDKGDVPEGYKVSRKEKRNFPLILESPSPNQTSLYFCASSLSTQGREKLFFGSGTQLSVL.

CDR3 nucleotides: TGTGCCAGCTCACCACTGGGCTCTAGCGGGAGGCCCCGTGATACGCAGTATTTT. It is translated as CASSPLGSSGRPRDTQYF. The rearrangement uses TRBV18 and TRBJ2-3; 11 bases fit TRBD2. With V trimmed by 1 base and J by 6 bases, 12 bases remained unmatched. The V gene's germline CDR1 is KGHSH and CDR2 LQKENI. This CDR3 contains 18 residues.

The CDR3 spells CASPLRTIKDPPTQYF. CDR3 sequence (DNA): TGTGCCTCTCCCCTCCGGACGATCAAAGACCCACCGACCCAGTACTTC. The chain links TRBV25-1 to TRBJ2-5, with D unclear. V was shortened by 11 bases and J by 7 bases, with 29 bases between the two germline ends. Germline-derived CDR1 and CDR2 are MGHDK and SYGVNS. The length of the CDR3 is 16 residues.

CDR3 sequence: CASSLGRQGRKTQYF. CDR3 DNA: TGTGCCAGCAGCTTGGGAAGGCAGGGGCGGAAGACCCAGTACTTC. The chain couples TRBV7-9 to TRBJ2-5; perhaps TRBD1 as D (6 bases). The length of the CDR3 is 15 residues. Germline lookup yields CDR1 SEHNR and CDR2 FQNEAQ (reference sequence). Trimming removed 3 bases at V and 6 bases at J, with 17 bases between.

The rearrangement uses TRBV6-5 and TRBJ2-7; 7 nucleotides align to TRBD2. Germline CDR1 and CDR2: MNHEY and SVGAGI. V trimming: 6 bases; J trimming: 4 bases; junction bases outside the gene matches: 9. The CDR3 runs to 14 residues. The CDR3 is CASRVGGPSYEQYF. The DNA for the CDR3 is TGTGCCAGCAGGGTGGGAGGGCCATCATACGAGCAGTACTTC.

The chain employs TRBV5-8 and TRBJ1-5; D is uncertain. V was trimmed by 1 base and J by 0 bases, leaving 11 bases between them. CDR3 length: 16 residues. Per germline, CDR1 SGHTS and CDR2 YDEGEE. In DNA form, the CDR3 reads TGTGCCAGCAGCTTGTTATTCGGGATTAGCAATCAGCCCCAGCATTTT. Translation gives CASSLLFGISNQPQHF.

This rearrangement joins TRBV14 to TRBJ2-6; no clear D gene. The ends were cut back, 0 bases at V and 0 bases at J, with 12 bases in the middle. The CDR3 spans 18 residues. Germline V gene lookup returns CDR1 SGHDN and CDR2 FVKESK. CDR3 sequence: CASSQDRREYSGANVLTF. CDR3 in DNA: TGTGCCAGCAGCCAAGATAGACGAGAATACTCTGGGGCCAACGTCCTGACTTTC.

On this clone: The same CDR3 arises from other DNA sequences in this sample as well. DNA of the CDR3: TGTGCCAGCAGCTTAGATCGGCGCAACACTGAAGCTTTCTTT. Amino acids: CASSLDRRNTEAFF. This chain connects TRBV7-2 to TRBJ1-1; D gene uncertain. V shed 1 base and J shed 2 bases, with 8 bases lying between them. Per germline, CDR1 SGHTA and CDR2 FQGNSA. CDR3 length equals 14 residues.

V and J are TRBV4-1 and TRBJ1-5; the match to TRBD1 covers 9 bases. The CDR3 is 20 residues long. V dropped 0 bases and J dropped 1; count of bases not matched to a gene: 13. Germline assignment: CDR1 MGHRA and CDR2 YSYEKL. The CDR3 nucleotides read TGCGCCAGCAGCCAAGAACCCGGGACAGGGTTTTTGAGGAGCAATCAGCCCCAGCATTTT. This codes for CASSQEPGTGFLRSNQPQHF.

This clone showed up just once. The chain is built from TRBV2 and TRBJ2-7; 10 bases are a match to TRBD1. The CDR3 loop spans 15 amino acids. Germline V gene sequence: CDR1 SNHLY, CDR2 FYNNEI. The ends lost 8 bases at V and 5 bases at J; junction bases unmatched: 12. CDR3 sequence: CASGLPTGGPHEQYF. Written as DNA, the CDR3 is TGTGCCAGCGGACTCCCGACAGGGGGCCCCCACGAGCAGTACTTC.

This chain uses TRBV9 with TRBJ1-2, with D possibly matching TRBD1 (5 bases). This CDR3 region has 15 residues. Germline CDR1 is SGDLS and CDR2 is YYNGEE. V was cut by 8 bases and J by 2 bases, with 19 bases left in between. DNA of the CDR3: TGTGCCAGAGGAGGGGAAACCGTCCCAAACTATGGCTACACCTTC. This translates into CARGGETVPNYGYTF.

V usage is TRBV28 and J usage is TRBJ1-2, with unresolved D. The CDR3 contains 13 residues. Trimming took 2 bases from V and 8 from J, leaving 12 bases between them. Germline V gene lookup returns CDR1 MDHEN and CDR2 SYDVKM. CDR3 loop: CASSLGPAGGYTF. Written as DNA, the CDR3 is TGTGCCAGCAGTTTAGGACCAGCGGGGGGCTACACCTTC.

V and J are TRBV6-9 and TRBJ2-7, with TRBD2 matching 9 bases. Trimming at V came to 7 bases and at J to 3 bases, leaving 10 bases not matched to a gene. CDR1 and CDR2 from the germline V gene are MNHGY and SVAAGI. CDR3 size: 15 residues. CDR3 protein: CASKLAGIRRYEQYF. DNA of the CDR3: TGTGCCAGCAAGCTAGCGGGAATAAGGCGCTACGAGCAGTACTTC.

The rearrangement links TRBV29-1 to TRBJ1-1; 8 nucleotides align to TRBD1. The CDR3 extends over 15 amino acids. Germline CDR1 is SQVTM and CDR2 is ANQGSEA. J was trimmed by 6 bases and V by 8 bases; bases with no gene match: 17. The CDR3 DNA follows: TGCAGCTTTGGAGGACAGGGCGGGGTGGGCTCTGAAGCTTTCTTT. Translating it yields CSFGGQGGVGSEAFF. The entire variable domain, with the rest obtained from reference TRBV29-1 and TRBJ1-1, is as follows: SAVISQKPSRDICQRGTSLTIQCQVDSQVTMMFWYRQQPGQSLTLIATANQGSEATYESGFVIDKFPISRPNLTFSTLTVSNMSPEDSSIYLCSFGGQGGVGSEAFFGQGTRLTVV.